The present T cell receptor beta chain was sequenced within a study of vaccination and CD4 T cells after COVID-19. On the study more broadly: Overlapping spike peptides of SARS-CoV-2, HCoV-NL63, HCoV-OC43 and HCoV-229E stimulated the cells.

Stated time point: late sampling 161 to 241 days after vaccination in a few convalescent patients. Documented treatment: roughly ten-day PBMC culture with coronavirus spike peptide pools or control peptides (ViraFEST assay). An Oncomine TCR Beta short-read assay was used to sequence the DNA from cultured CD4+ T cells. TCRdb ran MiXCR on the PCR reads and lists one entry per CDR3 protein. The table records over 15,000 distinct CDR3 sequences, less than 60% of them present only once. General study points: Post-vaccination, and not before, a median roughly 90% of reactive clones appeared in convalescent patients.

On this clonotype: Its antigen remains unidentified.

Specimen: CD4+ T cells from blood, cultured in vitro, collected about 7 months after SARS-CoV-2 vaccination. The receptor's source is a human donor who had recovered from COVID-19.

Here the CDR3 DNA reads TGTGCCAGCAGGGAAATGGGTTCACAAAACAATGAGCAGTTCTTC. Translated, it gives CASREMGSQNNEQFF. V and J are TRBV2 and TRBJ2-1, with unresolved D. CDR1 and CDR2 from the germline V gene are SNHLY and FYNNEI. Trimming removed 6 bases at V and 5 bases at J, with 17 bases between. CDR3 length: 15 residues. The full variable domain, its missing parts supplied by reference TRBV2 and TRBJ2-1, is EPEVTQTPSHQVTQMGQEVILRCVPISNHLYFYWYRQILGQKVEFLVSFYNNEISEKSEIFDDQFSVERPDGSNFTLKIRSTKLEDSAMYFCASREMGSQNNEQFFGPGTRLTVL.